Listed here is a single T cell receptor beta chain. Its specific antigen is unknown. Base qualities are not at hand, and no much larger clone is one base apart. This sample was included in a study of control samples from healthy donors and cancer patients (dated by TCRdb to 2019 to 2021). Receptors were amplified or captured by the immunoSEQ multiplex PCR assay. This is the immuneACCESS table as TCRdb keeps it, with only in-frame sequences that have V and J called. A part of the clones is gone; compared with another copy, unresolved V genes explain less than half, and the rest is unexplained. The sample table shows roughly 130,000 clones, and about 93% are seen once. The top ten clonotypes cover over 1.5% of the sample. CDR1 and CDR2 are read off the germline V gene as SGHRS and YFSETQ. Trimming takes 1 base from V and 7 bases from J, and the germline ends sit 17 bases apart. Taken from cysteine to phenylalanine, the CDR3 has 15 residues. Of the read, only the CDR3 DNA is kept; its 45 bases are in frame from base 1.

The clonotype was recovered from a man over 45 with head and neck cancer. The sample taken for sequencing was PBMCs. The V and J segments used are TRBV5-1 and TRBJ1-1; the D gene lacks a confident call. The CDR3 here reads CASSLTPKIGGEAFF. The nucleotide sequence reads as follows: TGCGCCAGCAGCTTGACTCCGAAAATTGGCGGTGAAGCTTTCTTT.